This record looks at one TCR beta chain sequence and its context. This clonotype was seen more than once but under ten times. Its recognized antigen is unknown. Per-base quality was not reported, and no clone a single base away is much larger than it. The CDR3 spans 14 residues, from the cysteine through the phenylalanine. CDR3 DNA is the only sequence kept; it has 42 bases, read in frame from the first base. V lost 6 bases and J lost 7 bases; the stretch between them is 19 bases long. For CDR1 and CDR2, the germline V gene lists SQVTM and ANQGSEA. Library preparation used 5' RACE. Sequencing instrument: Illumina HiSeq 2500. A second PCR of roughly 7 to 11 cycles was run with a J-beta primer mix and a sample-barcoded 5' primer. A unique molecular identifier was introduced onto each TCR beta cDNA molecule by a template-switch 5' adaptor carrying 12 random nucleotides. Each sample yielded at least 2.5 million CDR3-containing paired-end reads. The Mint cDNA synthesis kit, primed by a TRBC-specific oligonucleotide, was used to synthesize first-strand cDNA from all RNA. After uracil-DNA glycosylase treatment, a first 18-cycle PCR used universal primers M1SS and BC2_uni_R on all cDNA. Per the source publication's procedure: For normalization, 1 million high-quality reads were randomly selected from each sample, with every read carrying a distinct molecular identifier. Reads sharing molecular identifiers were discarded rather than binned into consensus sequences. MiTCR, with a Q25 quality threshold and the strictest error-elimination algorithm, was used for CDR3 identification, clonotype clustering and error correction. A nonparametric unseen species model with Euler transformation was used to estimate lower-bound total TCR beta diversity. TCRdb redid the processing of the public reads, applying fastp at Q25 and MiXCR, and retained in-frame beta chains. One record per CDR3 amino acid sequence lists the most common genes and DNA. Clone size and V and J calls follow TCRdb, not the original study. This sample comprises about 800,000 distinct CDR3 sequences, around 25% of them detected only once. Of the sample, approximately 3.7% falls within the top ten clones.

This sample is drawn from a study of blood T cells in healthy people across ages (dated by TCRdb to between 2015 and 2016). About the study as a whole: In model experiments, template switching captured about one uniquely barcoded TCR beta cDNA molecule for every two T cells. Age-related changes in TCR beta repertoire diversity were measured in the study by deep sequencing normalized with unique cDNA molecular identifiers. The study analyzed two additional independent replicas of 1 million unique cDNA reads from the same blood draw for two donors, one aged 18 to 30 and one aged 80 or older. The donors were divided into four age groups: young (average around 17 years), middle-aged (under 40), aged (about 61) and long-lived (around 80). Overall study results and their limits: As age increased, observed TCR beta diversity per million T cells dropped in a roughly linear way, and a significant reduction was already evident by age roughly 40. Bulk unsorted PBMC profiling prevented conclusive comparison of naive and antigen-experienced compartments. Compared with the aged group, more naive CD4+ T cells, fewer expanded clones and increased TCR diversity were shown by the long-lived group, suggesting age selection. A strong correlation was found between observed TCR beta diversity and the percentage of naive T cells measured by flow cytometry. Estimates of total diversity based on one million sequenced T cells were regarded as lower bounds and as underestimates. The CMV infection status of donors was not known, potentially confounding age-related changes in expanded clonotypes.

Donors were approximately 42 systemically healthy Caucasian individuals from Russia aged roughly 6 to 100 years. About 9.8 milliliters of peripheral blood were drawn from each donor into EDTA-treated Vacutainer tubes. Ficoll-Paque density-gradient centrifugation was used to isolate PBMCs, with at least 7 million obtained per sample. Total RNA was extracted from PBMCs with Trizol reagent, with at least 5.5 micrograms obtained per sample. Naive CD45RAhigh/CD27high T cell percentages were measured by flow cytometry on a PBMC aliquot from every donor. These data were also reused for a study on T cells of mothers and their children. Reported in the second study: The donors were nine systemically healthy Caucasian individuals, made up of three mothers and their six children. cDNA synthesis consumed the entire amount of extracted RNA, loaded at around 1.5 ug RNA in each 15 ul reaction. Sample barcodes and 2-4 random nucleotides were added via the M1S primer in the second PCR. Over 9.5 million TCR beta CDR3 reads were obtained for each mother, and approximately 3.2 million reads were obtained for each child. TCR recombination output is similarly shaped by thymic selection in related and unrelated pairs, with a minor effect exerted by inherited differences. Normalized repertoire overlap was always found to be slightly, but never significantly, higher in related mother-child pairs than in unrelated mother-child pairs. No persistent microchimeric T cell clones were detected, at a sensitivity of roughly 100 clones per million clonotypes. The study used deep NGS to compare TCR beta repertoires of mothers and children, seeking features distinguishing related mother-child pairs from unrelated individuals. On average, the children were approximately 12 +/- 4 years old, while the mothers were roughly 36 +/- 4 years old. After adapters were ligated using NEBNext reagents, the libraries underwent 100+100 nt paired-end sequencing on an Illumina HiSeq 2000. To prevent cross-contamination, the mother and child libraries were prepared a month apart and were sequenced in separate runs. For each donor, between roughly 500,000 and 2,300,000 distinct TCR beta clonotypes were identified. Naive TCR beta clonotypes were estimated from low-frequency clonotypes matched to each donor's FACS-determined naive share, without sorting.

This sequence originates from a boy aged 5-17 years in good health. The chain couples TRBV29-1 to TRBJ2-1; perhaps TRBD2 is the D gene, with 5 bases matching. The sample consisted of blood. The CDR3 protein: CSVKDQARGNEQFF. The sequenced DNA is TGCAGCGTAAAAGACCAGGCCAGAGGGAATGAGCAGTTCTTC.